This entry lists 18 T cell receptor beta chains sequenced from one sample in a study of metastatic and nonmetastatic thyroid tumors. TCRdb re-called the PCR reads through MiXCR. Of approximately 42,000 clones listed, roughly 26% are singletons. No treatment of any kind had been given to any patient before thyroid surgery. What was sequenced was tumor tissue. These receptors all stem from a female donor with papillary thyroid cancer or a benign thyroid nodule (not recorded which). Some clones in this sample may be carry-over from other donors' samples.

The sample holds a few counts of this clone. The chain carries TRBV6-1 and TRBJ1-1; the D is unclear. With 4 bases removed from V and 3 bases from J, the gap between germline ends came to 15 bases. The CDR3 sequence is 15 residues long. Germline CDR1 is MNHNS and CDR2 is SASEGT. The CDR3 nucleotides are TGTGCCAGCAGTGTTAATGAGATTCGGCACACTGAAGCTTTCTTT. This gives the protein CASSVNEIRHTEAFF.

This clone has a count of ten or more. Different DNA sequences within this sample yield the same CDR3. This chain uses TRBV5-4 with TRBJ1-2, with D uncertain. The CDR3 length is 14 residues. In germline, CDR1 is SGHNT, CDR2 YYREEE (reference sequence). V was shortened by 0 bases and J by 7 bases, with 13 bases between the two germline ends. CDR3: CASSLDFSSGGYTF. The CDR3 bases are TGTGCCAGCAGCTTGGACTTCTCATCGGGTGGCTACACCTTC. The full variable domain, rest sourced from reference TRBV5-4 and TRBJ1-2, is ETGVTQSPTHLIKTRGQQVTLRCSSQSGHNTVSWYQQALGQGPQFIFQYYREEENGRGNFPPRFSGLQFPNYSSELNVNALELDDSALYLCASSLDFSSGGYTFGSGTRLTVV.

This clone was seen many times. This chain uses TRBV19 with TRBJ1-1; tentative D call: TRBD1 (5 bases). From germline, CDR1 is LNHDA and CDR2 SQIVND (reference sequence). Trimming stripped 9 bases from V and 6 bases from J, with 14 bases between. This CDR3 is built from 12 residues. The CDR3 sequence: CASGGVDAEAFF. CDR3 bases: TGTGCCAGCGGAGGGGTGGACGCTGAAGCTTTCTTT.

The chain recombines TRBV11-2 with TRBJ1-4; D may be TRBD1 (5 bases). The V end was cut by 4 bases, the J end by 8 bases, with 17 bases between. The length of the CDR3 is 15 residues. Germline values: CDR1 SGHAT, CDR2 FQNNGV. The CDR3 region has the DNA TGTGCCAGCAGCTCGGACCAGGGACCGATCGAAAAACTGTTTTTT. Its protein is CASSSDQGPIEKLFF.

This clone was detected many times. The chain carries TRBV6-6 and TRBJ2-1, with 10 positions matching TRBD2. The V gene's germline CDR1 is MNHNY and CDR2 SVGAGI (reference sequence). The CDR3 contains 16 residues. V gave up 6 bases and J gave up 5 bases; unmatched junction bases: 10. CDR3 residues: CASSSYGLADDNEQFF. The CDR3 DNA reads TGTGCCAGCAGCTCCTATGGACTAGCGGATGACAATGAGCAGTTCTTC.

This clone was seen ten or more times. J is TRBJ1-1 and V is TRBV29-1; weak D call: TRBD1 (5 bases). The CDR3 extends over 13 amino acids. From germline, CDR1 is SQVTM and CDR2 ANQGSEA. Deletions cut 5 bases from V and 4 bases from J, with 14 bases between. CDR3 DNA: TGCAGCGTTCGGGGAGGGGTGGGCACTGAAGCTTTCTTT. Translating gives CSVRGGVGTEAFF. Full variable domain (missing parts from reference TRBV29-1 and TRBJ1-1): SAVISQKPSRDICQRGTSLTIQCQVDSQVTMMFWYRQQPGQSLTLIATANQGSEATYESGFVIDKFPISRPNLTFSTLTVSNMSPEDSSIYLCSVRGGVGTEAFFGQGTRLTVV.

This clone was seen only a few times. The V gene is TRBV27, the J gene TRBJ2-7; D may match TRBD1 or TRBD2 (5 bases each). V gave up 6 bases and J gave up 3 bases, with 21 bases separating them. CDR3 size: 16 residues. The germline V gene encodes CDR1 MNHEY and CDR2 SMNVEV (reference sequence). CDR3 sequence: CASSRDPEGKYYEQYF. The CDR3 DNA reads as TGTGCCAGCAGCCGGGACCCTGAGGGGAAGTACTACGAGCAGTACTTC.

Here the CDR3 DNA reads TGTGCCAGCAGCTTTGGGGACAGGGCTTACAATGAGCAGTTCTTC. Translated: CASSFGDRAYNEQFF. The rearrangement links TRBV5-6 to TRBJ2-1, with 9 bases identical to TRBD1. The CDR3 loop spans 15 amino acids. V gave up 2 bases and J gave up 4 bases; unmatched junction bases: 4. The germline V gene has CDR1 SGHDT and CDR2 YYEEEE.

The table lists this clone with a few counts. The chain couples TRBV10-3 to TRBJ2-3; no clear D gene. Looked up from germline, CDR1 is ENHRY and CDR2 is SYGVKD. The CDR3 length is 15 residues. V was shortened by 9 bases and J by 1 base, with 17 bases between the two germline ends. The CDR3 is CAITPRPDGTDTQYF. CDR3 in DNA: TGTGCCATTACCCCCCGGCCAGATGGCACAGATACGCAGTATTTT.

This clone was seen more than once but under ten times. This chain links TRBV27 with TRBJ2-3; TRBD2 matches 9 bases. Trimming at V came to 6 bases and at J to 4 bases, leaving 8 bases not matched to a gene. Germline V gene sequence: CDR1 MNHEY, CDR2 SMNVEV (reference sequence). This CDR3 is built from 15 residues. In DNA, the CDR3 is TGTGCCAGCAGCCGTAGCGGGAGCCCCCCAGATACGCAGTATTTT. This sequence encodes CASSRSGSPPDTQYF.

This clone was seen many times. A read error may explain this, as a much larger clone is one base away. This rearrangement joins TRBV2 to TRBJ1-5; 7 bases agree with TRBD1. From germline, CDR1 is SNHLY and CDR2 FYNNEI. This CDR3 is 15 amino acids long. V lost 3 bases, J lost 6 bases, and 8 bases stayed unmatched. CDR3 DNA sequence: TGTGCCAGCAGTGACCCCGGACAGGTTAGTCAGCCCCAGCATTTT. Its translation: CASSDPGQVSQPQHF.

The chain joins TRBV28 to TRBJ1-2; D is perhaps TRBD1 (5 bases). Germline lookup yields CDR1 MDHEN and CDR2 SYDVKM. The CDR3 is 13 residues long. V lost 6 bases, J lost 4 bases, and 12 bases lay in between. CDR3 in DNA: TGTGCCAGCAGACCGATTGACAGCTATGGCTACACCTTC. Translating it yields CASRPIDSYGYTF.

The chain carries TRBV28 and TRBJ1-1, with TRBD1 matching 9 bases. V gave up 4 bases and J gave up 2 bases; unmatched junction bases: 5. The germline gives CDR1 MDHEN, CDR2 SYDVKM. The CDR3 is 15 amino acids. The CDR3 DNA reads TGTGCCAGCAGTTACAACAGGGGGCGAAACACTGAAGCTTTCTTT. Residues: CASSYNRGRNTEAFF.

A few counts support this clone. The rearrangement uses TRBV28 and TRBJ2-7, with TRBD1 as a possible D gene (6 bases). Germline V gives CDR1 MDHEN, CDR2 SYDVKM. The germline V and J ends were trimmed by 5 bases and 0 bases, with 17 bases remaining between them. The CDR3 runs to 16 residues. This CDR3 is CASSGLDRSFSYEQYF. The CDR3 DNA is TGTGCCAGCAGTGGATTGGACAGATCTTTCTCCTACGAGCAGTACTTC.

The DNA of the CDR3 is TGTGCCAGCAGTTCTCCCTCCGGGACAGGGGGGCCTGGCTACACCTTC. This translates into CASSSPSGTGGPGYTF. The V call is TRBV27, the J call TRBJ1-2, with 11 bases fitting TRBD1. Germline assignment: CDR1 MNHEY and CDR2 SMNVEV (reference sequence). The CDR3 consists of 16 residues. V lost 4 bases to trimming and J lost 7 bases; unmatched junction nucleotides: 11.

This clone occurred many times. The chain uses TRBV27 and TRBJ1-1; 8 bases fit TRBD1. Germline lookup yields CDR1 MNHEY and CDR2 SMNVEV (reference sequence). The CDR3 consists of 14 residues. V was pared by 6 bases and J by 7 bases, with 10 bases of the junction left unmatched. Here the CDR3 DNA reads TGTGCCAGCAGCCGCTTGGACAGGGAGGGTGAAGCTTTCTTT. Protein product: CASSRLDREGEAFF.

Ten or more counts support this clone. This rearrangement joins TRBV20-1 to TRBJ1-1; perhaps TRBD1 as D (6 bases). CDR3 size: 17 residues. V shed 3 bases and J shed 4 bases, with 24 bases lying between them. CDR1 DFQATT and CDR2 SNEGSKA come from the germline V gene (reference sequence). This CDR3 is CSASALQGFPTSTEAFF. The CDR3 coding sequence is TGCAGTGCTAGCGCACTTCAGGGGTTCCCGACGAGCACTGAAGCTTTCTTT.

The chain joins TRBV9 to TRBJ2-7, with 8 bases identical to TRBD2. The ends lost 3 bases at V and 4 bases at J; junction bases unmatched: 3. Germline CDR1 SGDLS, CDR2 YYNGEE. This CDR3 contains 13 residues. This CDR3 reads CASSDGTSYEQYF. The CDR3 bases are TGTGCCAGCAGCGACGGGACTAGTTACGAGCAGTACTTC.